The 6 T cell receptor beta chains in this list originate from one sample, sequenced in a study of blood T cells in healthy people across ages. Together with a sample-barcoded 5' primer, a J-beta primer mix was included in a second PCR lasting roughly 6 to 12 cycles. TCRdb re-analysed the 5' RACE reads in MiXCR, keeping a single row per CDR3 protein. In the table there are approximately 360,000 distinct CDR3 sequences, about 52% of which are singletons. Sequenced sample: blood. The receptors shown here come from a man aged 60 to 75 in good health.

This chain connects TRBV6-6 to TRBJ2-3; D might be TRBD1 or TRBD2, each matching 6 bases. V lost 6 bases and J 0 bases, leaving 16 bases between the germline ends. The CDR3 has 16 amino acids. Germline V gene sequence: CDR1 MNHNY, CDR2 SVGAGI (reference sequence). CDR3 loop: CASRRGVATSTDTQYF. The CDR3, as DNA: TGTGCCAGCAGAAGGGGGGTAGCGACTAGCACAGATACGCAGTATTTT.

V usage is TRBV4-3 and J usage is TRBJ2-1; tentatively, D is TRBD2 (6 bases). V lost 1 base and J 9 bases, leaving 13 bases between the germline ends. CDR1 LGHNA and CDR2 YSLEER come from the germline V gene. The CDR3 extends over 14 amino acids. The DNA of the CDR3 is TGCGCCAGCAGCCAAGGGGAGGCGGGCAGTGAGCAGTTCTTC. It encodes CASSQGEAGSEQFF.

The CDR3 loop is CASSYTHGETQYF. CDR3 bases: TGTGCCAGCAGTTACACACACGGGGAAACCCAGTACTTC. This chain connects TRBV6-6 to TRBJ2-5; D perhaps matches TRBD2 (5 bases). Deletions cut 2 bases from V and 8 bases from J, with 12 bases between. There are 13 residues in the CDR3. Germline CDR1 reads MNHNY; CDR2 reads SVGAGI (reference sequence).

This clonotype was observed a handful of times. The rearrangement joins TRBV28 to TRBJ2-7; D is undetermined. There are 14 residues in the CDR3. Germline V gene sequence: CDR1 MDHEN, CDR2 SYDVKM. V lost 3 bases and J lost 1, with 10 bases in between. CDR3 DNA sequence: TGTGCCAGCAGTTTTTACAGAGGATCCTACGAGCAGTACTTC. Protein: CASSFYRGSYEQYF.

The chain combines TRBV15 with TRBJ1-6, with D possibly TRBD1 on 6 matching bases. Germline CDR1 reads LNHNV; CDR2 reads YYDKDF (reference sequence). V lost 0 bases and J 8 bases, leaving 14 bases between the germline ends. The CDR3 totals 16 residues. CDR3 protein: CATSRDPTGRDSPLHF. For the CDR3, the DNA is TGTGCCACCAGCAGAGATCCCACAGGGAGGGATTCACCCCTCCACTTT.

This clonotype came up a few times. CDR3 sequence: CASSLGTGGDEQYF. In nucleotides, the CDR3 is TGCGCCAGCAGCTTGGGGACAGGGGGTGATGAGCAGTACTTC. The chain carries TRBV5-1 and TRBJ2-7; 10 bases align to TRBD1. There are 14 residues in the CDR3. V lost 0 bases and J lost 7; bases outside the gene matches: 4. The germline V gene encodes CDR1 SGHRS and CDR2 YFSETQ.